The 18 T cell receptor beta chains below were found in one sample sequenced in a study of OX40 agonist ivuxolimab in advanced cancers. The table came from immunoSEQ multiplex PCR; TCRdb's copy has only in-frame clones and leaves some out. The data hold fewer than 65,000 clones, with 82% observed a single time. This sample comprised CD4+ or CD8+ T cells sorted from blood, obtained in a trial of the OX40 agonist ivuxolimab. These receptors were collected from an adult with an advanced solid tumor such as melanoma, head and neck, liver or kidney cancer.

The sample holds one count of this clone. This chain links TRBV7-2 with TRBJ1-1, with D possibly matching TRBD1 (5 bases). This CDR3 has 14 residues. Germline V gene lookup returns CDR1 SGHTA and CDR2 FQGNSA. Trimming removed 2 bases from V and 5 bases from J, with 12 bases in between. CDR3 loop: CASSLQGVRTEAFF. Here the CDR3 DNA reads TGTGCCAGCAGCTTACAGGGAGTAAGGACTGAAGCTTTCTTT.

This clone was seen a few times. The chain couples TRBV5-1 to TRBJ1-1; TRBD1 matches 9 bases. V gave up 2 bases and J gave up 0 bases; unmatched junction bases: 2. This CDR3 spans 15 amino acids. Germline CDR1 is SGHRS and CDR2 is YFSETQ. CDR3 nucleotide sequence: TGCGCCAGCAGCTTAACAGGGGGCATGAACACTGAAGCTTTCTTT. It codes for CASSLTGGMNTEAFF.

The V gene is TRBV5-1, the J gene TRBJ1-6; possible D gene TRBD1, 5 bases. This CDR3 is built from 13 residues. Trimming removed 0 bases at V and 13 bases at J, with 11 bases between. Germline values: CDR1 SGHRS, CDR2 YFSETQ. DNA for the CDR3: TGCGCCAGCAGCTTGGAGACAGAGTTTCCCCTCCACTTT. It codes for CASSLETEFPLHF.

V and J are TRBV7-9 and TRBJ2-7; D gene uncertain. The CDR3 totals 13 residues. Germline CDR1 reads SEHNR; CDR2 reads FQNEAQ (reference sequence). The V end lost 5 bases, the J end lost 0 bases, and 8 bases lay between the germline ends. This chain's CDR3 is CASSPAGSYEQYF. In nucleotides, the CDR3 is TGTGCCAGCAGCCCCGCAGGCTCCTACGAGCAGTACTTC.

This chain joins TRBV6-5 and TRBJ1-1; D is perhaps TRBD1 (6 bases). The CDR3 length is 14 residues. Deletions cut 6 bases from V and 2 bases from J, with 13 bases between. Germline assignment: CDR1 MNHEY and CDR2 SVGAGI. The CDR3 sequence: CASRWTARNTEAFF. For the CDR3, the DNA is TGTGCCAGCAGATGGACAGCCCGAAACACTGAAGCTTTCTTT.

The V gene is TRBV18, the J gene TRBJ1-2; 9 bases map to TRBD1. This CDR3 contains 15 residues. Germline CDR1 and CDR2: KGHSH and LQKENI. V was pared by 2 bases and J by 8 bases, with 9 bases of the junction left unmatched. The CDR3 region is CASSPRDRVTNGYTF. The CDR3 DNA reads TGTGCCAGCTCACCAAGGGACAGGGTGACGAACGGCTACACCTTC.

In DNA, the CDR3 is TGTGCCAGCAGCCGGACAGTTCAAGAGACCCAGTACTTC. It yields the protein CASSRTVQETQYF. V and J are TRBV11-2 and TRBJ2-5; the D gene is possibly TRBD1 (6 bases). V was clipped by 5 bases and J by 2 bases, with 9 bases between them. The CDR3 is 13 residues long. CDR1 is SGHAT, CDR2 FQNNGV, per germline.

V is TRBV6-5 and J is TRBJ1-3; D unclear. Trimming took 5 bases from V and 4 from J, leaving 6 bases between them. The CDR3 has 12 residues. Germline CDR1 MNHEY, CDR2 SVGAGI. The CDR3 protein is CASSTQGNTIYF. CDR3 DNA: TGTGCCAGCAGTACCCAGGGAAACACCATATATTTT.

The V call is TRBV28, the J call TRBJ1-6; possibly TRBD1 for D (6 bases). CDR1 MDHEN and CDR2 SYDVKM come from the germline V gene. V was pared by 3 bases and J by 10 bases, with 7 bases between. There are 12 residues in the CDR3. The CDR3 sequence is CASSFRGSPLHF. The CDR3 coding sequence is TGTGCCAGCAGTTTTAGGGGGTCACCCCTCCACTTT.

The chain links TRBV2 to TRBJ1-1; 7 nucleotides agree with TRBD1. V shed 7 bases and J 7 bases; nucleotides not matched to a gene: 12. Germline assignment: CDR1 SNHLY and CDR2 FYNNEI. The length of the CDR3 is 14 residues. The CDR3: CASTSGGGQDEAFF. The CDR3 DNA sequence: TGTGCCAGCACCTCTGGGGGAGGACAGGATGAAGCTTTCTTT.

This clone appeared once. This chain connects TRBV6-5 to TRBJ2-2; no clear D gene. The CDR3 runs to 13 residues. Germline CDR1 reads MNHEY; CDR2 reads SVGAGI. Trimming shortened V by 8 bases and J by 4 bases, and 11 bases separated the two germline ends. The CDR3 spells CASAFTSTGELFF. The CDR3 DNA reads TGTGCCAGCGCCTTCACGAGCACCGGGGAGCTGTTTTTT.

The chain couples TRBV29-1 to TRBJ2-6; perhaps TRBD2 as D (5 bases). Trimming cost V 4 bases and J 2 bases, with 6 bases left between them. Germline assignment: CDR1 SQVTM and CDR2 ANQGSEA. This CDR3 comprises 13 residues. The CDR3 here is CSVAGTGANVLTF. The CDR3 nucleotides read TGCAGCGTTGCGGGAACTGGGGCCAACGTCCTGACTTTC.

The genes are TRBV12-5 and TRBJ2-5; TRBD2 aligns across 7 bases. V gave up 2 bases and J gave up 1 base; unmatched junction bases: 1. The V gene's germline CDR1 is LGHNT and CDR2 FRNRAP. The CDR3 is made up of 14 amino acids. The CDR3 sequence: CASGLSGGQETQYF. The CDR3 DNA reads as TGTGCTAGTGGTTTGTCGGGGGGCCAAGAGACCCAGTACTTC.

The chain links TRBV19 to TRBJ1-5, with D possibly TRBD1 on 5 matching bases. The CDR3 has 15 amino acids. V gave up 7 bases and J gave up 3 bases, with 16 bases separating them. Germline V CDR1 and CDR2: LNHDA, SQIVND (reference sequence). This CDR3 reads CASNLGGWVNQPQHF. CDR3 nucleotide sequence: TGTGCCAGTAATCTCGGGGGGTGGGTCAATCAGCCCCAGCATTTT.

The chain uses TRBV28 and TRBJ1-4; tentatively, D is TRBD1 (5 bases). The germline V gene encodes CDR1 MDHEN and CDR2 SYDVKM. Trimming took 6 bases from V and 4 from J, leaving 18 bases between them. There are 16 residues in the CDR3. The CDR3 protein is CASSEPGAHGNEKLFF. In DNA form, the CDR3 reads TGTGCCAGCAGCGAACCTGGGGCCCATGGTAATGAAAAACTGTTTTTT.

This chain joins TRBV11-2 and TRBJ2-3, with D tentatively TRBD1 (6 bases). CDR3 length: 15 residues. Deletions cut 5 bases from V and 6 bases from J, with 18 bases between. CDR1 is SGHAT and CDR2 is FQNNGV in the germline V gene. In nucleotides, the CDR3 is TGTGCCAGCAGCGTACAGGGTTTGAAGTCGGATACGCAGTATTTT. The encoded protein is CASSVQGLKSDTQYF.

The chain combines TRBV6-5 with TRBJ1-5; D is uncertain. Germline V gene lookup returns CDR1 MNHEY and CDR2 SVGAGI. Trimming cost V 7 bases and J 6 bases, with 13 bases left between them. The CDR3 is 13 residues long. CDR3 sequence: CASTRNLAQPQHF. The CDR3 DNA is TGTGCCAGCACCCGGAACCTTGCTCAGCCCCAGCATTTT.

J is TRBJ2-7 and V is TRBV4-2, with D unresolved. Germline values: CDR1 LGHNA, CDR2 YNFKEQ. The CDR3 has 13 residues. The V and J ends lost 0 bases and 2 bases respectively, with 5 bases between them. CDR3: CASSQDIAYEQYF. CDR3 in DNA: TGTGCCAGCAGCCAAGATATCGCCTACGAGCAGTACTTC.